One and the same sample provided the 15 T cell receptor beta chains below, sequenced in a study of CD8 T cells in ankylosing spondylitis. Study conclusions and caveats: Blood from ankylosing spondylitis patients appeared to carry a characteristic roughly 8-variant TCR beta motif.

No cognate antigen is known for these TCRs. TCRdb analysed the 5' RACE reads with MiXCR anew, one entry per CDR3 protein. Of 390,000 or so distinct CDR3 sequences listed, around 22% were seen once; the top ten hold about a sixth. What was sequenced was blood, either unsorted or a sorted T cell fraction (not recorded which). Source of these receptors: a male donor with ankylosing spondylitis.

In DNA form, the CDR3 reads TGCGCCAGCAGCTTGGCTGCTAGCGGGGCGAGCTACAATGAGCAGTTCTTC. Translating it yields CASSLAASGASYNEQFF. The chain combines TRBV5-1 with TRBJ2-1; 9 bases are shared with TRBD2. CDR3 length equals 17 residues. After removal of 0 bases from V and 3 bases from J, the junction contained 7 bases not matched to a gene. Germline V gene data show CDR1 as SGHRS and CDR2 as YFSETQ.

This clonotype occurred a few times. This chain links TRBV12-3 or TRBV12-4 with TRBJ2-1; TRBD2 might be the D (6 bases). Trimming took off 5 bases at V and 7 bases at J, with 21 bases between the two ends. CDR3 length equals 16 residues. DNA for the CDR3: TGTGCCAGCAGTGACCGGGAGTTAAAGGTATATAATGAGCAGTTCTTC. Translated, it gives CASSDRELKVYNEQFF.

The chain combines TRBV20-1 with TRBJ2-7; possible D gene TRBD2, 6 bases. Germline lookup yields CDR1 DFQATT and CDR2 SNEGSKA (reference sequence). The CDR3 has 13 residues. V shed 6 bases and J shed 2 bases, with 14 bases lying between them. The CDR3 region has the DNA TGCAGTGCGACCACGGGACTCACCTACGAGCAGTACTTC. Its protein product is CSATTGLTYEQYF.

This chain links TRBV18 with TRBJ2-5; D may be TRBD2 (6 bases). There are 15 residues in the CDR3. Germline V gives CDR1 KGHSH, CDR2 LQKENI. V was trimmed by 6 bases and J by 2 bases, leaving 16 bases between them. The DNA for the CDR3 is TGTGCCAGCTCTCCCTCTAGGAGGGAACAAGAGACCCAGTACTTC. As protein: CASSPSRREQETQYF.

This clonotype occurred a few times. The chain recombines TRBV5-1 with TRBJ2-3; D may be TRBD1 (6 bases). This CDR3 contains 15 residues. CDR1 is SGHRS and CDR2 is YFSETQ in the germline V gene. Deletions cut 2 bases from V and 3 bases from J, with 13 bases between. This chain's CDR3 is CASSLGQGMTDTQYF. CDR3 DNA sequence: TGCGCCAGCAGCTTAGGGCAGGGGATGACAGATACGCAGTATTTT.

CDR3 nucleotide sequence: TGTGCCAGCAGCGCTCGACTAGCGGGTGGGAACAATGAGCAGTTCTTC. Translating it yields CASSARLAGGNNEQFF. V gene TRBV9 combines with J gene TRBJ2-1, with 10 positions matching TRBD2. Germline V gives CDR1 SGDLS, CDR2 YYNGEE. The CDR3 has 16 residues. After removal of 3 bases from V and 5 bases from J, the junction contained 8 bases not matched to a gene.

The table lists this clonotype with a few counts. CDR3 region: CASRARTGATSGNTEAFF. The DNA for the CDR3 is TGCGCCAGCAGAGCCAGGACAGGGGCCACGTCAGGGAACACTGAAGCTTTCTTT. This chain links TRBV5-1 with TRBJ1-1, with 9 bases lining up with TRBD1. V shed 5 bases, J shed 1 base, and the junction held 15 bases outside the gene matches. Germline V gene data show CDR1 as SGHRS and CDR2 as YFSETQ. This CDR3 contains 18 residues.

The chain recombines TRBV7-2 with TRBJ1-2; TRBD1 matches at 11 bases. Germline trimming cut 5 bases from V and 6 bases from J; bases unmatched to any gene: 11. This CDR3 contains 16 residues. Germline V gives CDR1 SGHTA, CDR2 FQGNSA. The CDR3 is CASSPTTDRGRDGYTF. As DNA, the CDR3 is TGTGCCAGCAGCCCGACTACGGACAGGGGGCGAGATGGCTACACCTTC. Variable domain in full (rest from reference TRBV7-2 and TRBJ1-2): GAGVSQSPSNKVTEKGKDVELRCDPISGHTALYWYRQSLGQGLEFLIYFQGNSAPDKSGLPSDRFSAERTGGSVSTLTIQRTQQEDSAVYLCASSPTTDRGRDGYTFGSGTRLTVV.

The V call is TRBV28, the J call TRBJ2-1; D might be TRBD1 (6 bases). V lost 5 bases to trimming and J lost 10 bases, with 15 bases between them. This CDR3 spans 13 amino acids. CDR1 is MDHEN and CDR2 is SYDVKM in the germline V gene. CDR3 DNA: TGTGCCAGCAGTATCCTGGGGGCAGGGGAGCAGTTCTTC. Its translation: CASSILGAGEQFF. The full variable domain, rest sourced from reference TRBV28 and TRBJ2-1, is DVKVTQSSRYLVKRTGEKVFLECVQDMDHENMFWYRQDPGLGLRLIYFSYDVKMKEKGDIPEGYSVSREKKERFSLILESASTNQTSMYLCASSILGAGEQFFGPGTRLTVL.

The chain carries TRBV7-3 and TRBJ2-1, with D perhaps TRBD1 (6 bases). From germline, CDR1 is SGHTA and CDR2 FQGTGA. CDR3 length: 14 residues. The germline V and J ends were trimmed by 2 bases and 7 bases, with 12 bases remaining between them. CDR3 sequence reads: CASSLRRTENEQFF. In nucleotides, the CDR3 is TGTGCCAGCAGCTTACGCCGGACAGAAAATGAGCAGTTCTTC.

The genes are TRBV20-1 and TRBJ2-7; D tentatively fits TRBD1 or TRBD2 (5 bases each). The CDR3 runs 15 residues. Per germline, CDR1 DFQATT and CDR2 SNEGSKA (reference sequence). V gave up 6 bases and J gave up 4 bases, with 22 bases separating them. The CDR3 region is CSAKAPGPGTYEQYF. The CDR3 bases are TGCAGTGCGAAGGCTCCGGGACCTGGAACTTACGAGCAGTACTTC.

This clonotype was recorded a few times. This chain connects TRBV4-1 to TRBJ2-1; 8 bases match TRBD1. Looked up from germline, CDR1 is MGHRA and CDR2 is YSYEKL. This CDR3 region has 20 residues. The ends lost 1 base at V and 4 bases at J; junction bases unmatched: 18. The CDR3 is CASSQGIFAAGGKGYNEQFF. CDR3 in DNA: TGCGCCAGCAGCCAAGGGATTTTTGCAGCAGGGGGCAAGGGATACAATGAGCAGTTCTTC.

Turning to this clonotype: Mismatch with germline at one junction end may stem from a read error. The rearrangement links TRBV28 to TRBJ2-4; no clear D. In germline, CDR1 is MDHEN, CDR2 SYDVKM. CDR3 length: 13 residues. CDR3 sequence: CASSLSGVPRPDF. The CDR3 DNA sequence: TGTGCCAGCAGTTTATCTGGGGTCCCCCGACCGGACTTC.

This clonotype has just a few counts. The V gene is TRBV3-1, the J gene TRBJ2-2, with 7 bases identical to TRBD2. Per germline, CDR1 LGHDT and CDR2 YNNKEL (reference sequence). The CDR3 covers 15 residues. After removal of 0 bases from V and 6 bases from J, the junction contained 4 bases not matched to a gene. The CDR3 bases are TGTGCCAGCAGCCAAGATCGGGGGGTGGCCGGGGAGCTGTTTTTT. Its translation: CASSQDRGVAGELFF.

The V gene is TRBV15, the J gene TRBJ2-2; D is unresolved. Germline assignment: CDR1 LNHNV and CDR2 YYDKDF (reference sequence). The CDR3 consists of 15 residues. Trimming took 1 base from V and 0 from J, leaving 6 bases between them. The chain's CDR3 is CATSRVQPNTGELFF. The CDR3 DNA reads TGTGCCACCAGCAGAGTCCAACCGAACACCGGGGAGCTGTTTTTT.